Following are 17 T cell receptor beta chains from one sample sequenced in a study of cytomegalovirus exposure and HLA in healthy donors. Primers included in the PCR were 60 Vbeta and 13 Jbeta primers. Method: immunoSEQ multiplex PCR; TCRdb's copy keeps in-frame clones and lacks some. There are over 150,000 clones in the sample; 77% occur only once, and more than 3% lies in the top ten. The sequencing input was PBMCs. These receptors all come from a woman aged 60 to 75 in good health and CMV-seropositive.

J is TRBJ1-3 and V is TRBV10-3; D unresolved. V gave up 8 bases and J gave up 4 bases, with 12 bases separating them. Per the germline V gene, CDR1 is ENHRY and CDR2 is SYGVKD. The CDR3 is 13 residues long. CDR3 residues: CAIRLLAGNTIYF. The CDR3 region has the DNA TGTGCCATCCGACTATTAGCGGGAAACACCATATATTTT.

In this sample, this clone turned up a few times. This chain joins TRBV6-6 and TRBJ2-7; TRBD2 matches 14 bases. The germline CDR1 and CDR2 sequences are MNHNY and SVGAGI (reference sequence). The CDR3 length is 16 residues. Unmatched junction bases numbered 5, after V lost 0 bases and J lost 7 bases. CDR3: CASSYSTSGGAGEQYF. In nucleotides, the CDR3 is TGTGCCAGCAGTTACTCGACTAGCGGGGGGGCTGGAGAGCAGTACTTC.

This rearrangement joins TRBV29-1 to TRBJ1-2; 8 bases map to TRBD1. CDR3 size: 14 residues. With 4 bases clipped from V and 7 bases from J, the junction kept 11 bases outside the gene matches. CDR1 is SQVTM and CDR2 is ANQGSEA in the germline V gene. The CDR3 sequence: CSVGSLGQDGGYTF. CDR3 nucleotide sequence: TGCAGCGTTGGGTCTTTGGGACAGGACGGTGGCTACACCTTC.

As concerns this clone: Within the sample, other DNA sequences also encode this same CDR3. This rearrangement joins TRBV18 to TRBJ1-1, with D unresolved. Trimming shortened V by 4 bases and J by 1 base, and 7 bases separated the two germline ends. The V gene's germline CDR1 is KGHSH and CDR2 LQKENI. This CDR3 spans 13 amino acids. CDR3 sequence: CASSRDSNTEAFF. Here the CDR3 DNA reads TGTGCCAGCTCACGAGACTCGAACACTGAAGCTTTCTTT.

The chain is built from TRBV1 and TRBJ2-1; TRBD2, the table's D call, lacks a check against the DNA. TRBV1 is assigned pseudogene status. The CDR3 loop spans 16 amino acids. CDR3 bases: TGCACCAGCAGCCAAGCTCTCCCTAGCTGCGCCAATGAGCAGTTCTTC. It yields the protein CTSSQALPSCANEQFF.

The V call is TRBV9, the J call TRBJ2-3; unclear D gene. V was shortened by 3 bases and J by 0 bases, with 11 bases between the two germline ends. In germline, CDR1 is SGDLS, CDR2 YYNGEE. The CDR3 totals 15 residues. The CDR3 DNA follows: TGTGCCAGCAGCGCCTATTCCGCTAGCACAGATACGCAGTATTTT. Protein product: CASSAYSASTDTQYF.

This chain joins TRBV18 and TRBJ1-2; 7 bases map to TRBD1. The CDR3 is 14 amino acids. V shed 4 bases and J 0 bases; nucleotides not matched to a gene: 2. The germline CDR1 and CDR2 sequences are KGHSH and LQKENI. In DNA form, the CDR3 reads TGTGCCAGCTCACTGGGACAGACTAACTATGGCTACACCTTC. It translates to CASSLGQTNYGYTF.

The chain joins TRBV27 to TRBJ1-2; 9 positions agree with TRBD1. V shed 6 bases, J shed 8 bases, and the junction held 4 bases outside the gene matches. The CDR3 is 12 amino acids. Germline-derived CDR1 and CDR2 are MNHEY and SMNVEV (reference sequence). CDR3 nucleotides: TGTGCCAGCAGGACAGGGGGTCAGGGCTACACCTTC. Translating it yields CASRTGGQGYTF.

V usage is TRBV30 and J usage is TRBJ2-5, with 10 positions matching TRBD1. The CDR3 is made up of 21 amino acids. Germline CDR1 GTSNPN, CDR2 SVGIG (reference sequence). V was pared by 0 bases and J by 5 bases, with 24 bases of the junction left unmatched. The CDR3 protein is CAWSVRWGQGLLRLARETQYF. CDR3 DNA sequence: TGTGCCTGGAGTGTACGGTGGGGACAGGGGCTCCTAAGGTTGGCCAGGGAGACCCAGTACTTC.

The V and J genes are TRBV28 and TRBJ1-2; no clear D. The V gene lost 2 bases and the J gene lost 6 bases, with 7 bases spanning the gap. Per the germline V gene, CDR1 is MDHEN and CDR2 is SYDVKM. CDR3 length equals 12 residues. The CDR3 coding sequence is TGTGCCAGCAGTTTACCCCAGGATGGCTACACCTTC. It translates to CASSLPQDGYTF.

This clone was seen more than once but under ten times. This chain joins TRBV5-1 and TRBJ2-7, with 11 bases matching TRBD1. Looked up from germline, CDR1 is SGHRS and CDR2 is YFSETQ. The CDR3 runs 16 residues. The J segment lost 2 bases and the V segment lost 4 bases, leaving 8 bases of the junction unmatched. DNA for the CDR3: TGCGCCAGCAGCGAAGCACCGGGACAGGGGGCCTACGAGCAGTACTTC. This translates into CASSEAPGQGAYEQYF.

The chain links TRBV5-1 to TRBJ2-7; D is undetermined. Germline-derived CDR1 and CDR2 are SGHRS and YFSETQ. This CDR3 contains 13 residues. V gave up 6 bases and J gave up 2 bases, with 12 bases separating them. The CDR3 DNA follows: TGCGCCAGCAAAAGAGGCACCACCTACGAGCAGTACTTC. It codes for CASKRGTTYEQYF.

This clone was detected only a few times. The CDR3 region has the DNA TGTGCCAGCAGCTCATCGACTAGAAGCACAGATACGCAGTATTTT. It yields the protein CASSSSTRSTDTQYF. The chain joins TRBV7-7 to TRBJ2-3; tentatively, D is TRBD2 (6 bases). Germline CDR1 reads SSHAT; CDR2 reads FNYEAQ (reference sequence). The CDR3 runs to 15 residues. The V end lost 4 bases, the J end lost 0 bases, and 11 bases lay between the germline ends.

The chain links TRBV5-4 to TRBJ1-3; the D gene is possibly TRBD1 (5 bases). The CDR3 runs 18 residues. Looked up from germline, CDR1 is SGHNT and CDR2 is YYREEE (reference sequence). V lost 4 bases and J lost 0, with 20 bases in between. In DNA, the CDR3 is TGTGCCAGCAGCCCGGGGGGAGGCGGGGCCGGCTCTGGAAACACCATATATTTT. Amino acids: CASSPGGGGAGSGNTIYF.

J is TRBJ2-3 and V is TRBV18; perhaps TRBD1 as D (6 bases). CDR3 length: 17 residues. Per the germline V gene, CDR1 is KGHSH and CDR2 is LQKENI. The ends were cut back, 1 base at V and 0 bases at J, with 14 bases in the middle. CDR3 loop: CASSPLELGASTDTQYF. The CDR3 coding sequence is TGTGCCAGCTCACCACTCGAACTGGGGGCTAGCACAGATACGCAGTATTTT.

The rearrangement uses TRBV7-9 and TRBJ2-1; weak D call: TRBD2 (6 bases). The CDR3 totals 16 residues. The germline V gene encodes CDR1 SEHNR and CDR2 FQNEAQ (reference sequence). Between the trimmed V and J ends, which lost 2 bases and 7 bases, there was a span of 18 bases. The DNA of the CDR3 is TGTGCCAGCAGCTTATATGTAGGGCGGGACGGGAATGAGCAGTTCTTC. This sequence encodes CASSLYVGRDGNEQFF.

V and J are TRBV23-1 and TRBJ2-5; D call uncertain. TRBV23-1 is an ORF, with its function uncertain. The CDR3 is made up of 14 amino acids. V was trimmed by 4 bases and J by 4 bases, leaving 13 bases between them. The CDR3 nucleotides read TGCGCCAGCAGTCTCGGCCCCTCAGGAGAGACCCAGTACTTC. Protein product: CASSLGPSGETQYF.